This T cell receptor beta chain comes out of a study of blood T cell repertoires in COVID-19. Study summary: Spain, Italy and the United States supplied samples that represented acute and convalescent COVID-19.

Participant reports of clinical history set cohort assignment. Among Cohort 3 donors, those recovered had two negative PCRs, clearance, or symptom resolution. Method: immunoSEQ multiplex PCR; TCRdb's copy keeps in-frame clones and lacks some. This table has roughly 310,000 clones, around 90% appearing once. Germline-derived CDR1 and CDR2 are SEHNR and FQNEAQ (reference sequence). V lost 0 bases and J 6 bases, leaving 5 bases between the germline ends. The CDR3 has 12 amino acids. Comments on this clone: Other DNA sequences within the sample encode an identical CDR3.

Sequencing used PBMCs or T cells enriched from blood (not recorded which). The chain combines TRBV7-9 with TRBJ1-2; no clear D. This clonotype originated in a man in his fifties or sixties who had recovered from COVID-19. The CDR3 is CASSLARDGYTF. The DNA for the CDR3 is TGTGCCAGCAGCTTAGCCCGGGATGGCTACACCTTC.